Listed below are T cell receptor beta chains from one sample, sequenced in a study of T cell repertoires in cytomegalovirus infection. TCRdb re-called the reads with MiXCR, one entry per CDR3 protein. The profile shows some 300,000 distinct CDR3 sequences, around a sixth of them singletons. The source material was PBMCs. These receptor sequences come from a human donor in good health (CMV status not recorded). Some clones in this sample may be carry-over from other donors' samples. Both conserved end residues are part of each CDR3. D genes are given only for firm matches. The listing skips clone size in some rows; elsewhere it reads once, few, many or a size class.

many TRBD1 TRBJ1-2 TRBV7-2 CASSFDRGLGGYTF TGTGCCAGCAGCTTCGACAGGGGGCTGGGTGGCTACACCTTC
many . TRBJ1-1 TRBV6-5 CASSYSYVGDTEAFF TGTGCCAGCAGTTACTCGTACGTGGGGGACACTGAAGCTTTCTTT
. . TRBJ1-5 TRBV2 CASTQGNSNQPQHF TGTGCCAGCACACAGGGAAATAGCAATCAGCCCCAGCATTTT
few . TRBJ2-2 TRBV5-4 CASSFRPLNTGELFF TGTGCCAGCAGCTTTAGACCGCTGAACACCGGGGAGCTGTTTTTT
many . TRBJ2-5 TRBV7-2 CASSGREKKETQYF TGTGCCAGCAGCGGCCGGGAAAAGAAAGAGACCCAGTACTTC
many TRBD1 TRBJ1-1 TRBV7-9 CASSLVRGITEAFF TGTGCCAGCAGCTTAGTCAGGGGGATCACTGAAGCTTTCTTT
. . TRBJ2-5 TRBV11-3 CASSPGIQETQYF TGTGCCAGCAGCCCGGGGATCCAAGAGACCCAGTACTTC
many . TRBJ1-1 TRBV6-2/TRBV6-3 CATQFPHGLNTEAFF TGTGCCACCCAGTTCCCCCACGGGTTAAACACTGAAGCTTTCTTT
. TRBD1 TRBJ1-1 TRBV28 CASSPGQGSDLNTEAFF TGTGCCAGCAGTCCCGGACAGGGTTCCGACCTGAACACTGAAGCTTTCTTT
few . TRBJ1-4 TRBV7-9 CASNLDPSGEKLFF TGTGCCAGCAACCTGGACCCCTCGGGGGAAAAACTGTTTTTT
. TRBD1 TRBJ2-2 TRBV14 CASSQDWSTGGLRGELFF TGTGCCAGCAGCCAAGATTGGTCGACAGGGGGCCTCCGGGGGGAGCTGTTTTTT
few . TRBJ2-1 TRBV3-1 CASSHPSSGATLSYNEQFF TGTGCCAGCAGCCATCCTTCTTCGGGGGCTACCCTCTCCTACAATGAGCAGTTCTTC